The 31 T cell receptor beta chains in this list originate from one sample, sequenced in a study of tumor-infiltrating lymphocytes in primary liver carcinoma. Total RNA amounting to 500 ng was the source from which TCR beta cDNA was made with a constant-region primer. Slightly modified ARM-PCR with three nested multiplex PCR rounds yielded TCR beta libraries. In the first two PCR rounds, TRBV1-TRBV30 forward primers were paired with a C-beta reverse primer, and each round lasted approximately 9 cycles. TCRdb reanalysed the multiplex PCR reads using MiXCR and keeps one entry per CDR3 protein. Among 65,000 to 90,000 distinct CDR3 sequences listed, over 60% were seen once. Unsorted bulk tissue (roughly 19-31 mg) underwent RNA and DNA co-extraction. Sequencing was done on a sample of liver tumor tissue from sampling region 1. The subset was: tumor region T1, superior pole. The receptors come from a man aged 35-49 years with primary liver carcinoma and hepatitis B virus infection.

On this clonotype: The junction departs from the called germline gene at one end, perhaps through a read error. This CDR3 reads CASSQDIAGGPDMQYF. CDR3 nucleotide sequence: TGTGCCAGCAGCCAGGATATAGCGGGAGGGCCAGATATGCAGTATTTT. The chain joins TRBV4-2 to TRBJ2-3, with 11 bases aligning to TRBD2. Germline V CDR1 and CDR2: LGHNA, YNFKEQ. The CDR3 covers 16 residues.

This chain links TRBV6-5 with TRBJ2-7; a possible D gene is TRBD2 (6 bases). Germline-derived CDR1 and CDR2 are MNHEY and SVGAGI. V lost 11 bases and J lost 6, with 23 bases in between. The CDR3 loop spans 14 amino acids. The CDR3 spells CASRPEGLASEQYF. The CDR3 coding sequence is TGTGCCTCCAGGCCGGAGGGACTTGCCAGCGAGCAGTACTTC.

About this clonotype: No conserved phenylalanine or tryptophan ends this CDR3, so it is likely a read error. This chain links TRBV7-8 with TRBJ2-7; TRBD2 agrees at 7 bases. Germline values: CDR1 SGHVS, CDR2 FQNEAQ. J was trimmed by 1 base and V by 8 bases; bases with no gene match: 5. There are 13 residues in the CDR3. CDR3 residues: CASGGDTSYEQYL. Written as DNA, the CDR3 is TGTGCCAGCGGGGGGGATACATCCTACGAGCAGTACCTC.

Points on this clonotype: With a much larger clone just one base away, this may be a read error. The chain has TRBV30 and TRBJ1-6; D may be TRBD1 (5 bases). V was clipped by 4 bases and J by 7 bases, with 17 bases between them. The CDR3 extends over 15 amino acids. Germline assignment: CDR1 GTSNPN and CDR2 SVGIG (reference sequence). CDR3 protein: CAWKSPGSANSPLHF. The CDR3 DNA reads TGTGCCTGGAAATCTCCAGGGAGCGCGAATTCACCCCTCCACTTT.

With regard to this clonotype: A single base separates this from a much larger clone, so it may be a read error. The rearrangement joins TRBV21-1 to TRBJ2-5. TRBV21-1 is a pseudogene locus. The CDR3 loop spans 13 amino acids. In DNA form, the CDR3 reads TGTGCCAGCAGCAAAGATCCGGCAGAGACCCAGTACTTC. Its translation: CASSKDPAETQYF.

About this clonotype: The junction does not match germline at one end; this may be a read error. The CDR3 coding sequence is TGCAGTGCCGACAGGGATAAGGATATGCAGTATTTT. This encodes CSADRDKDMQYF. This chain uses TRBV29-1 with TRBJ2-3; TRBD1 matches 7 bases. Germline values: CDR1 SQVTM, CDR2 ANQGSEA. This CDR3 is built from 12 residues.

With respect to this clonotype: One end of the junction fails to match germline, which may point to a read error. CDR3 region: CASGEVSSGANVPTF. CDR3 coding DNA: TGTGCCAGCGGTGAAGTTAGCTCTGGGGCCAACGTCCCGACTTTC. The J gene is TRBJ2-6, the V gene TRBV6-1, with D perhaps matching TRBD1 (5 bases). Germline CDR1 is MNHNS and CDR2 is SASEGT. The CDR3 extends over 15 amino acids.

About this clonotype: One end of the junction does not line up with germline, which may come from a read error. The chain carries TRBV29-1 and TRBJ1-2, with 7 bases aligning to TRBD1. The CDR3 loop spans 14 amino acids. Germline V gene lookup returns CDR1 SQVTM and CDR2 ANQGSEA. The CDR3 sequence is CSVAFPGQAYSYTF. DNA for the CDR3: TGTAGCGTTGCATTCCCCGGACAGGCCTATAGCTACACCTTC.

Points on this clonotype: A much larger clone lies one base from this, so it may be a read error. The V gene is TRBV5-4, the J gene TRBJ2-3; D possibly corresponds to TRBD1 (5 bases). Germline CDR1 reads SGHNT; CDR2 reads YYREEE (reference sequence). The CDR3 has 15 residues. The CDR3 region is CASSLVRGVTDKQYF. CDR3 DNA: TGTGCCAGCAGCTTGGTTAGGGGCGTCACAGATAAGCAGTATTTT.

This clonotype is judged medium-sized (0.01 to 0.1%). The V gene is TRBV10-1, the J gene TRBJ1-2; D gene ambiguous. Germline-derived CDR1 and CDR2 are WNHNN and SYGVQD (reference sequence). Trimming cost V 0 bases and J 3 bases, with 5 bases left between them. The CDR3 loop spans 13 amino acids. The CDR3 sequence is CASSESRDYGYTF. The CDR3 nucleotides are TGCGCCAGCAGTGAGTCAAGGGACTATGGCTACACCTTC.

V gene TRBV5-1 combines with J gene TRBJ2-2, with TRBD2 matching 10 bases. The CDR3 is 16 residues long. With V trimmed by 8 bases and J by 3 bases, 10 bases remained unmatched. Germline values: CDR1 SGHRS, CDR2 YFSETQ. The CDR3 DNA reads as TGCGCCAGAAGTTCTAGCGGGAGTGTGGACACCGGGGAGCTGTTTTTT. It codes for CARSSSGSVDTGELFF.

This clonotype was detected once. A clone one base away is much larger, so this may be a read error. The CDR3 protein is CASSAGQGDYEQYF. The CDR3 nucleotides are TGCGCCAGCAGTGCTGGACAGGGGGACTACGAGCAGTACTTC. The chain recombines TRBV10-2 with TRBJ2-7; 10 bases fit TRBD1. Germline values: CDR1 WSHSY, CDR2 SAAADI. After removal of 4 bases from V and 3 bases from J, the junction contained 3 bases not matched to a gene. The CDR3 spans 14 residues.

This clonotype was recorded at least ten times. The chain joins TRBV5-1 to TRBJ2-1, with 9 bases identical to TRBD1. This CDR3 contains 18 residues. V trimming: 0 bases; J trimming: 0 bases; junction bases outside the gene matches: 7. Germline loops: CDR1 SGHRS, CDR2 YFSETQ. CDR3 sequence (DNA): TGCGCCAGCAGCTTGGGTCCCGGGACAGGGAGCTCCTACAATGAGCAGTTCTTC. It specifies CASSLGPGTGSSYNEQFF.

Concerning this clonotype: The missing conserved phenylalanine or tryptophan at the end of this CDR3 makes a read error likely. This chain links TRBV14 with TRBJ2-7; tentatively, D is TRBD2 (6 bases). Per germline, CDR1 SGHDN and CDR2 FVKESK. The CDR3 totals 14 residues. The CDR3 region has the DNA TGTGCCAACAGCCACCGGGACTTTGGGTACGAGCAGTACATC. This translates into CANSHRDFGYEQYI.

The chain uses TRBV29-1 and TRBJ1-2, with a weak D call TRBD1 (6 bases). Germline V gene lookup returns CDR1 SQVTM and CDR2 ANQGSEA. The CDR3 runs 14 residues. Deletions cut 7 bases from V and 7 bases from J, with 22 bases between. Here the CDR3 DNA reads TGCAGCGACAGAAAACAGGGTTGCGCCTCTGGCTACACCTTC. Its translation is CSDRKQGCASGYTF. The variable domain in full, with the rest retrieved from reference TRBV29-1 and TRBJ1-2, is SAVISQKPSRDICQRGTSLTIQCQVDSQVTMMFWYRQQPGQSLTLIATANQGSEATYESGFVIDKFPISRPNLTFSTLTVSNMSPEDSSIYLCSDRKQGCASGYTFGSGTRLTVV.

Regarding this clonotype: The junction differs from germline at one of its ends, possibly a read error. This chain links TRBV11-2 with TRBJ1-5; D call uncertain. The CDR3 spans 14 residues. Germline V gives CDR1 SGHAT, CDR2 FQNNGV. The CDR3 loop is CASSLSWYNPPQHF. Here the CDR3 DNA reads TGTGCCAGCAGCTTGTCCTGGTACAATCCGCCCCAGCATTTT.

V and J are TRBV29-1 and TRBJ1-6, with D possibly TRBD1 on 5 matching bases. Deletions cut 6 bases from V and 9 bases from J, with 18 bases between. The CDR3 loop spans 14 amino acids. Looked up from germline, CDR1 is SQVTM and CDR2 is ANQGSEA. The CDR3 coding sequence is TGCAGCGTCCGTACAGGACAAACGACTTCACCCCTCCACTTT. This encodes CSVRTGQTTSPLHF.

This clonotype was seen repeatedly, ten times or more. The chain recombines TRBV7-9 with TRBJ1-1; the D gene is possibly TRBD1 (6 bases). Germline V gene sequence: CDR1 SEHNR, CDR2 FQNEAQ (reference sequence). This CDR3 has 12 amino acids. V lost 8 bases and J 3 bases, leaving 10 bases between the germline ends. In nucleotides, the CDR3 is TGTGCCAGCTCGGGGGGGCACACTGAAGCTTTCTTT. Translating it yields CASSGGHTEAFF.

This clonotype was seen repeatedly, ten times or more. The V and J genes are TRBV25-1 and TRBJ2-5; D unresolved. CDR1 is MGHDK, CDR2 SYGVNS, per germline. The V end lost 5 bases, the J end lost 1 base, and 11 bases lay between the germline ends. CDR3 length: 14 amino acids. The CDR3, as DNA: TGTGCCAGCAGTCCCCACACCGGCCAAGAGACCCAGTACTTC. Translated, it gives CASSPHTGQETQYF.

With regard to this clonotype: A read error is likely, as this CDR3 ends without the conserved phenylalanine or tryptophan. The chain recombines TRBV28 with TRBJ1-1, with D unresolved. The CDR3 loop spans 11 amino acids. Germline V lookup: CDR1 MDHEN, CDR2 SYDVKM. Trimming shortened V by 10 bases and J by 3 bases, and 9 bases separated the two germline ends. CDR3 coding DNA: TGTGCCACCCGGATGGACACTGAAGCTTTCTAT. It encodes CATRMDTEAFY.

This clonotype was observed many times. The V gene is TRBV6-1, the J gene TRBJ1-5; 8 bases match TRBD1. The CDR3 has 16 residues. Germline assignment: CDR1 MNHNS and CDR2 SASEGT. The V segment lost 9 bases and the J segment 0 bases; nucleotides outside the gene matches: 10. Written as DNA, the CDR3 is TGTGCCAGGGGAAATGACAGGGGAATTAGCAATCAGCCCCAGCATTTT. The encoded protein is CARGNDRGISNQPQHF.

A word on this clonotype: No conserved phenylalanine or tryptophan is present at the end of the CDR3, so a read error is the likely explanation. The rearrangement uses TRBV4-1 and TRBJ1-1; the match to TRBD1 covers 11 bases. The CDR3 is 17 residues long. Germline trimming cut 1 base from V and 4 bases from J; bases unmatched to any gene: 8. The germline CDR1 and CDR2 sequences are MGHRA and YSYEKL. CDR3 region: CASSQAGQGVMSTEAFC. The CDR3 region has the DNA TGCGCCAGCAGCCAAGCGGGACAGGGGGTCATGAGCACTGAAGCTTTCTGT.

In the case of this clonotype: Germline and junction disagree at one end, which may indicate a read error. The chain has TRBV12-3 or TRBV12-4 and TRBJ2-7; TRBD1 or TRBD2 may be the D gene (5 bases each). This CDR3 spans 13 amino acids. CDR3 sequence: CASNQQEAAERYF. Written as DNA, the CDR3 is TGTGCCAGCAATCAACAGGAGGCTGCCGAGCGGTACTTC.

A word on this clonotype: The missing conserved phenylalanine or tryptophan at the end of this CDR3 makes a read error likely. Because the CDR3's place on the DNA is in doubt, the DNA is left out and the CDR3 is given as listed by TCRdb. This chain joins TRBV4-1 and TRBJ2-1; TRBD2 was called by the table and not checked on the DNA. Germline V gene sequence: CDR1 MGHRA, CDR2 YSYEKL. The CDR3 comprises 14 residues, both ends counted. The CDR3 sequence: CASSQSGGYNEQIL.

Details on this clonotype: One end of the junction is discordant with germline, which a read error may explain. The gene calls are TRBV10-1 and TRBJ2-2; D unresolved. This CDR3 region has 15 residues. CDR1 is WNHNN and CDR2 is SYGVQD in the germline V gene (reference sequence). The CDR3: CASSESSQYTRELFF. DNA for the CDR3: TGCGCCAGCAGTGAGTCATCACAGTACACCAGGGAGCTGTTTTTT.

This chain uses TRBV11-3 with TRBJ1-1; D not certain. Germline V lookup: CDR1 SGHNT, CDR2 YENEEA. V was clipped by 7 bases and J by 2 bases, with 8 bases between them. The CDR3 totals 12 residues. In DNA form, the CDR3 reads TGTGCCAGCATCTTCCATAACACTGAAGCTTTCTTT. It specifies CASIFHNTEAFF. Filled out from reference TRBV11-3 and TRBJ1-1, the complete variable domain reads EAGVVQSPRYKIIEKKQPVAFWCNPISGHNTLYWYLQNLGQGPELLIRYENEEAVDDSQLPKDRFSAERLKGVDSTLKIQPAELGDSAVYLCASIFHNTEAFFGQGTRLTVV.

The chain couples TRBV11-2 to TRBJ2-3; D might be TRBD2 (6 bases). Trimming removed 6 bases from V and 5 bases from J, with 24 bases in between. This CDR3 has 17 residues. Germline assignment: CDR1 SGHAT and CDR2 FQNNGV. CDR3 amino acids: CASSSVGAGSREDTQYF. Written as DNA, the CDR3 is TGTGCCAGCAGTTCAGTCGGCGCGGGGTCGCGTGAAGATACGCAGTATTTT.

About this clonotype itself: This is likely a read error, given that the CDR3 carries no conserved phenylalanine or tryptophan at its end. The rearrangement joins TRBV4-1 to TRBJ2-3; possibly TRBD2 for D (6 bases). CDR1 and CDR2 from the germline V gene are MGHRA and YSYEKL. The V end was cut by 0 bases, the J end by 7 bases, with 14 bases between. This CDR3 spans 15 amino acids. This CDR3 reads CASSQDILALYTQYL. CDR3 sequence (DNA): TGCGCCAGCAGCCAAGATATACTAGCTTTGTATACGCAGTATCTT.

With respect to this clonotype: A junction end diverges from the germline sequence, so it may reflect a read error. This chain connects TRBV29-1 to TRBJ2-1; no reliable D call. This CDR3 comprises 11 residues. The germline V gene has CDR1 SQVTM and CDR2 ANQGSEA. The CDR3 DNA reads as TGCATCGTTGAAGGGAACCATGAGCAGTTCTTC. This encodes CIVEGNHEQFF.

With regard to this clonotype: One end of the junction does not line up with germline, which may come from a read error. The rearrangement uses TRBV6-2 or TRBV6-3 and TRBJ2-3; D unclear. In germline, CDR1 is MNHEY, CDR2 SVGEGT. The CDR3 is 11 amino acids. The CDR3 sequence is CDSSFPDTQYF. For the CDR3, the DNA is TGTGACAGCAGTTTTCCGGATACGCAGTATTTT.

Concerning this clonotype: A junction boundary mismatches the germline segment, possibly from a read error. The DNA for the CDR3 is TGTGTCAGCAGTGCAACAGTTAGCAATCAGTCCCAGCATTTT. Encoded protein: CVSSATVSNQSQHF. This chain uses TRBV12-3 or TRBV12-4 with TRBJ1-5, with unresolved D. The CDR3 is 14 residues long.